This T cell receptor (beta chain) was sequenced in a study of T-cell reconstitution after alpha-beta-depleted transplantation in children. General study points: About two months after transplant, alpha-beta T cells reportedly came from several hundred expanded graft clones.

Per the germline V gene, CDR1 is LNHDA and CDR2 is SQIVND (reference sequence). The CDR3 has 15 amino acids. The ends were cut back, 1 base at V and 3 bases at J, with 12 bases in the middle. Remarks on this clonotype: No antigen is known for it.

Library preparation (for TCRbeta) was performed with unique molecular identifiers. In TCRdb, the PCR reads were re-called with MiXCR into one record per CDR3 protein. The data contain roughly 300,000 distinct CDR3 sequences, around a tenth of them singletons. The material sequenced was peripheral blood, taken 180 days after TCRalphabeta/CD19-depleted stem cell transplant. This clonotype originated in a male patient aged 2-15 years who had a stem cell transplant for chronic granulomatous disease, so the T cells may come from the graft donor. This chain connects TRBV19 to TRBJ2-5; D is undetermined. The CDR3 DNA reads as TGTGCCAGTAGTATAGTATGGACCCATAAAGAGACCCAGTACTTC. This translates into CASSIVWTHKETQYF.